What follows are 12 T cell receptor beta chains derived from one specimen sequenced in a study of cytotoxic CD8 clonotypes in ibrutinib-treated CLL (dated by TCRdb to the early 2020s). The time point label of this sample denotes: roughly 2 years on ibrutinib. Library construction relied on the immunoSEQ multiplex PCR assay. Entries here come from immuneACCESS through TCRdb and include only in-frame sequences with V and J called. Some clones fail to appear in such tables; in the studies checked, an unresolved V gene covers under half of the shortfall, and the cause of the remainder is unknown. Present in this sample are 100,000 to 150,000 clones, roughly 85% of which were seen just once. The leading ten clones occupy roughly 2% of the sample. The sample consisted of PBMCs, taken after 24 months of ibrutinib treatment. The source is a human donor with chronic lymphocytic leukemia.

The V gene is TRBV5-4, the J gene TRBJ2-5; the D gene could be TRBD1 or TRBD2 (5 bases each). Trimming stripped 2 bases from V and 4 bases from J, with 15 bases between. The V gene's germline CDR1 is SGHNT and CDR2 YYREEE (reference sequence). The CDR3 contains 15 residues. The CDR3 protein is CASSLRVGDRETQYF. CDR3 nucleotides: TGTGCCAGCAGCTTACGGGTGGGGGACCGAGAGACCCAGTACTTC.

The chain carries TRBV11-2 and TRBJ2-1; 8 bases match TRBD2. The germline CDR1 and CDR2 sequences are SGHAT and FQNNGV. The CDR3 totals 15 residues. Trimming took 1 base from V and 7 from J; bases not matched to a gene: 6. The CDR3 DNA reads as TGTGCCAGCAGCTTAGGTACGGGAGGGATGAATGAGCAGTTCTTC. Protein product: CASSLGTGGMNEQFF.

V gene TRBV7-9 combines with J gene TRBJ2-7, with 7 bases identical to TRBD2. This CDR3 has 15 residues. Unmatched junction bases numbered 3, after V lost 1 base and J lost 0 bases. Germline CDR1 SEHNR, CDR2 FQNEAQ (reference sequence). CDR3 sequence: CASSLVSGGSYEQYF. In nucleotides, the CDR3 is TGTGCCAGCAGCTTAGTTTCGGGGGGCTCCTACGAGCAGTACTTC.

The gene calls are TRBV5-5 and TRBJ2-3; D is uncertain. The CDR3 is made up of 12 amino acids. Trimming cost V 0 bases and J 6 bases, with 5 bases left between them. Germline-derived CDR1 and CDR2 are SGHKS and YYEKEE (reference sequence). CDR3 protein: CASSLERDTQYF. Written as DNA, the CDR3 is TGTGCCAGCAGCTTGGAGAGGGATACGCAGTATTTT.

The chain couples TRBV25-1 to TRBJ1-2; D unclear. CDR1 and CDR2 (germline): MGHDK, SYGVNS. The CDR3 has 10 residues. In DNA form, the CDR3 reads TGTGCTAGCGGAGACTATGGCTACACCTTC. This codes for CASGDYGYTF.

The genes are TRBV4-1 and TRBJ2-7, with 7 bases identical to TRBD2. Unmatched junction bases numbered 8, after V lost 0 bases and J lost 6 bases. The CDR3 sequence is 15 residues long. Germline V gene sequence: CDR1 MGHRA, CDR2 YSYEKL. CDR3 in amino acids: CASSQDGAGRPEQYF. CDR3 DNA sequence: TGCGCCAGCAGCCAAGACGGAGCGGGACGACCCGAGCAGTACTTC.

The chain uses TRBV7-3 and TRBJ2-5; D might be TRBD1 or TRBD2, each matching 5 bases. The V gene's germline CDR1 is SGHTA and CDR2 FQGTGA. This CDR3 has 15 amino acids. V lost 0 bases and J 5 bases, leaving 13 bases between the germline ends. DNA of the CDR3: TGTGCCAGCAGCTTAACCGGGACCAAGACGGAGACCCAGTACTTC. Translating gives CASSLTGTKTETQYF.

The chain is built from TRBV19 and TRBJ1-2; TRBD1 matches at 10 bases. The CDR3 contains 13 residues. The V gene's germline CDR1 is LNHDA and CDR2 SQIVND (reference sequence). Trimming removed 8 bases from V and 5 bases from J; junction bases left unmatched: 5. The CDR3 DNA reads as TGTGCCAGTGGGACAGGGGTGAAATATGGCTACACCTTC. This codes for CASGTGVKYGYTF.

In nucleotides, the CDR3 is TGCGCCAGCAGCTTGGTTCGGGTAGACACCGGGGAGCTGTTTTTT. Encoded protein: CASSLVRVDTGELFF. This chain joins TRBV5-1 and TRBJ2-2; D not certain. Trimming stripped 0 bases from V and 3 bases from J, with 9 bases between. Looked up from germline, CDR1 is SGHRS and CDR2 is YFSETQ. The CDR3 length is 15 residues.

V is TRBV15 and J is TRBJ1-1, with unresolved D. The germline V and J ends were trimmed by 3 bases and 6 bases, with 14 bases remaining between them. Germline loops: CDR1 LNHNV, CDR2 YYDKDF (reference sequence). The CDR3 contains 14 residues. The CDR3 DNA sequence: TGTGCCACCAGCAGGTCGGTCGGGGATCCTGAAGCTTTCTTT. Protein sequence: CATSRSVGDPEAFF. Complete variable domain (other parts from reference TRBV15 and TRBJ1-1): DAMVIQNPRYQVTQFGKPVTLSCSQTLNHNVMYWYQQKSSQAPKLLFHYYDKDFNNEADTPDNFQSRRPNTSFCFLDIRSPGLGDTAMYLCATSRSVGDPEAFFGQGTRLTVV.

This clone was observed a single time. The chain joins TRBV5-4 to TRBJ2-3; D perhaps matches TRBD2 (5 bases). The CDR3 loop spans 14 amino acids. Trimming took off 0 bases at V and 5 bases at J, with 10 bases between the two ends. CDR1 and CDR2 from the germline V gene are SGHNT and YYREEE (reference sequence). CDR3 amino acids: CASSLGLREDTQYF. Written as DNA, the CDR3 is TGTGCCAGCAGCTTGGGGTTGAGGGAAGATACGCAGTATTTT.

This clone was counted between two and nine times. V gene TRBV27 combines with J gene TRBJ1-3, with 9 bases matching TRBD1. The germline CDR1 and CDR2 sequences are MNHEY and SMNVEV (reference sequence). V gave up 5 bases and J gave up 4 bases; unmatched junction bases: 3. The CDR3 is 14 residues long. CDR3 bases: TGTGCCAGCAGTCGGACAGGGGTAGGAAACACCATATATTTT. It specifies CASSRTGVGNTIYF.